The rows below give T cell receptor beta chains drawn from one sample of a study of blood T cell repertoires in COVID-19. Method: immunoSEQ multiplex PCR; TCRdb's copy keeps in-frame clones and lacks some. The data contain about 160,000 clones, approximately 86% of them singletons. The sequenced sample consisted of peripheral blood. These receptors were obtained from a man in his sixties with COVID-19, enrolled during active disease. The CDR3 runs from the conserved cysteine through the conserved F or W. The D gene is left open where the match is weak. Some rows mark clone size as missing; the rest say once, few, many or name a class of expanded clone.

>TRBV14|TRBJ1-5|.|once
CASSLTGFGNQPQHF
TGTGCCAGCAGTCTTACAGGGTTCGGCAATCAGCCCCAGCATTTT
>TRBV19|TRBJ1-4|.|.
CASSTPGKTNEKLFF
TGTGCCAGTAGTACCCCAGGGAAAACTAATGAAAAACTGTTTTTT
>TRBV19|TRBJ1-2|.|.
CASSFGLSSNYGYTF
TGTGCCAGTAGTTTTGGACTCAGCTCTAACTATGGCTACACCTTC
>TRBV5-1|TRBJ2-5|TRBD2|.
CASSLPSGGGETQYF
TGCGCCAGCAGCTTGCCTAGCGGGGGCGGGGAGACCCAGTACTTC
>TRBV5-4|TRBJ1-1|.|once
CASSLSGRSNTEAFF
TGTGCCAGCAGCTTGTCCGGGAGATCGAACACTGAAGCTTTCTTT
>TRBV5-6|TRBJ1-5|TRBD1|.
CASSYGTGGQPQHF
TGTGCCAGCAGTTACGGGACAGGAGGACAGCCCCAGCATTTT
>TRBV5-1|TRBJ2-2|.|.
CASSSTGNTGELFF
TGCGCCAGCAGCTCAACAGGGAACACCGGGGAGCTGTTTTTT
>TRBV14|TRBJ1-1|.|.
CASSQAGPSPEAFF
TGTGCCAGCAGCCAAGCAGGGCCGAGCCCTGAAGCTTTCTTT
>TRBV10-3|TRBJ1-4|.|.
CAISEGGLGEKLFF
TGTGCCATCAGTGAGGGGGGGTTGGGTGAAAAACTGTTTTTT
>TRBV4-3|TRBJ2-1|.|.
CASSRKVAGDEQFF
TGCGCCAGCAGCCGGAAGGTAGCCGGGGATGAGCAGTTCTTC
>TRBV7-2|TRBJ1-6|TRBD1|.
CASSFGQESPLHF
TGTGCCAGCAGCTTTGGACAGGAATCACCCCTCCACTTT
>TRBV5-1|TRBJ2-5|.|.
CASSAVPYQETQYF
TGCGCCAGCAGCGCGGTGCCATACCAAGAGACCCAGTACTTC